The text below deals with one T cell receptor beta chain. The data belong to a study of blood T cell repertoires in COVID-19. Turning to the study itself: There were acute and convalescent COVID-19 samples, and they came from the United States, Italy and Spain.

Germline CDR1 SGHVS, CDR2 FNYEAQ. The CDR3 covers 15 residues. The V gene end was trimmed by 5 bases and the J gene end by 5 bases; junction bases not matched to a gene: 8. Study processing details: Reference gene primer amplification in the assay estimated nucleated cell counts. Sequencing used immunoSEQ multiplex PCR; TCRdb keeps in-frame clones, though not all of them. V and J calls and clone size are those listed in that table; D and trimming were worked out from the DNA. The data contain 200,000 to 250,000 clones, 84% of them singletons. Patients in Seattle were enrolled during active infection, then followed longitudinally.

The clonotype originates from a woman of 80 years or more with COVID-19, enrolled during active disease. The chain links TRBV7-6 to TRBJ1-4; 7 bases fit TRBD1. Sequences were obtained from peripheral blood. CDR3 DNA: TGTGCCAGCAGCATAGGGACAGTCTTCAATGAAAAACTGTTTTTT. The encoded protein is CASSIGTVFNEKLFF. Using reference TRBV7-6 and TRBJ1-4 for the parts outside the CDR3, the full variable domain is GAGVSQSPRYKVTKRGQDVALRCDPISGHVSLYWYRQALGQGPEFLTYFNYEAQQDKSGLPNDRFSAERPEGSISTLTIQRTEQRDSAMYRCASSIGTVFNEKLFFGSGTQLSVL.